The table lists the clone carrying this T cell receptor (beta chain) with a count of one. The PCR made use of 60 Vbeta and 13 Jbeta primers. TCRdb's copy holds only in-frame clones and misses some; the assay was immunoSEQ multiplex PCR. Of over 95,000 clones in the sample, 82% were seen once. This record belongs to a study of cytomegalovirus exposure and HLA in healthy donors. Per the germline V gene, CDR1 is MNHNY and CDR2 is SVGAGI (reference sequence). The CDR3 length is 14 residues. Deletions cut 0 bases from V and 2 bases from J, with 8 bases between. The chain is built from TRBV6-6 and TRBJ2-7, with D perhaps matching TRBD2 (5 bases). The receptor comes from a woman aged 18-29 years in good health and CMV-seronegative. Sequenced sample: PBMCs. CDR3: CASSYSGEPYEQYF. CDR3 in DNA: TGTGCCAGCAGTTACTCGGGAGAACCCTACGAGCAGTACTTC.